This T cell receptor (beta chain) is drawn from a study of regulatory T cells in long-lasting Graves disease. In its sample, this clonotype was seen many times. The CDR3 has 15 residues. Germline-derived CDR1 and CDR2 are MNHNS and SASEGT. V lost 7 bases, J lost 2 bases, and 17 bases lay in between. Arm-PCR of CDR3 regions and iRepertoire HTBI primers were used to build TCR beta libraries. Each CDR3 protein is one row after TCRdb ran MiXCR on the multiplex PCR reads. There are roughly 250,000 distinct CDR3 sequences in the sample; around 18% occur only once, and about 15% lies in the top ten. As to time point: newly diagnosed GD, antithyroid drugs for less than 3 months. The TCR library was made from RNA that had been extracted from PBMCs in TRIzol. The sample was also reused in another study, on T cells in Graves' hyperthyroidism and ophthalmopathy.

This receptor was taken from a woman in her 30s with Graves disease. The sample was peripheral blood mononuclear cells (PBMCs), taken at new diagnosis, from a patient treated with antithyroid drugs. The chain uses TRBV6-1 and TRBJ1-2, with D possibly being TRBD1 (5 bases). The CDR3 region is CASTDRGNGNYGYTF. CDR3 nucleotides: TGTGCCAGCACCGATAGGGGTAATGGGAACTATGGCTACACCTTC.